This T cell receptor (beta chain) was recovered during a study of beta chain features in type 1 diabetes. There are a few counts of this clone. V lost 1 base and J lost 11; bases outside the gene matches: 12. Germline V gene sequence: CDR1 ENHRY, CDR2 SYGVKD. CDR3 size: 15 residues. cDNA synthesis used the whole RNA isolate, giving expressed TCRB sequences. Assay: immunoSEQ multiplex PCR; the TCRdb copy retains only in-frame clones and omits some. Of 900,000 or so clones listed, roughly a sixth are singletons. The chain uses TRBV10-3 and TRBJ2-7; 9 positions agree with TRBD1. Material: naive CD4+ T cells from blood. The clonotype comes from a woman under 30 in good health. Here the CDR3 reads CAISEWPGQGGFKYF. The CDR3 region has the DNA TGTGCCATCAGTGAGTGGCCGGGACAGGGCGGGTTTAAGTACTTC.